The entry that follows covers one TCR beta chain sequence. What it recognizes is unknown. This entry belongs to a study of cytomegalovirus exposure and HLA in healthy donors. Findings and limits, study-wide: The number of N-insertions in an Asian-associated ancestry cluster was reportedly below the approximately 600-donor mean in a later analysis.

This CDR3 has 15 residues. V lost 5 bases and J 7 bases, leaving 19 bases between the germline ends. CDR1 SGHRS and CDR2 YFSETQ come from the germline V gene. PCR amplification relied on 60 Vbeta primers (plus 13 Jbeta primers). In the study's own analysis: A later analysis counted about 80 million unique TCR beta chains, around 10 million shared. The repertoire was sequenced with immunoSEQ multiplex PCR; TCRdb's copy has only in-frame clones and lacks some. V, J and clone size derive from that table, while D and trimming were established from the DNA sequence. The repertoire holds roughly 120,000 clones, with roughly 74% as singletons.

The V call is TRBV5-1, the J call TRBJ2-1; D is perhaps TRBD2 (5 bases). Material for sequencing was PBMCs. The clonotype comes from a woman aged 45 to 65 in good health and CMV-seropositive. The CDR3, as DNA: TGCGCCAGCAGGAGTATCCTAGCCTCCCTAAATGAGCAGTTCTTC. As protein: CASRSILASLNEQFF.